The rows below give T cell receptor beta chains drawn from one sample of a study of OX40 agonist ivuxolimab in advanced cancers. Only in-frame clones appear in the TCRdb table, and some are missing; sequencing was by immunoSEQ multiplex PCR. Of over 90,000 clones in the sample, more than 75% are singletons; the top ten hold 1.5% to 2.5%. This sample comprised CD4+ or CD8+ T cells sorted from blood, obtained in a trial of the OX40 agonist ivuxolimab. The receptors come from an adult with an advanced solid tumor such as melanoma, head and neck, liver or kidney cancer. Each CDR3 is given with its conserved first and last residue. The D gene is left open where the match is weak. Clone size is shown for a subset of rows, as once, few, many or a class of expanded clone.

TRBJ1-2	TRBV6-5	-	-	TGTGCCAGCAGTTATTCAGGAGACTATGGCTACACCTTC	CASSYSGDYGYTF
TRBJ2-5	TRBV5-8	TRBD2	-	TGTGCCAGCACCCCCGGACTAGTTTTTGAGACCCAGTACTTC	CASTPGLVFETQYF
TRBJ2-3	TRBV5-1	TRBD1	once	TGCGCCAGCAGCTTACGACAGGGGCCGGCTAACCCCAATACGCAGTATTTT	CASSLRQGPANPNTQYF
TRBJ2-7	TRBV25-1	TRBD1	once	TGTGCCAGCAGTGACCCGACAGGGGGAGACTACGAGCAGTACTTC	CASSDPTGGDYEQYF
TRBJ2-7	TRBV11-3	-	-	TGTGCCAGCAGCTTAGATTTCGTACAGCCCTACGAGCAGTACTTC	CASSLDFVQPYEQYF
TRBJ2-5	TRBV4-2	-	-	TGTGCCAGCAGCCAAGATTTTGGGCTCCTAGGGGGAGAGACCCAGTACTTC	CASSQDFGLLGGETQYF
TRBJ1-2	TRBV9	-	-	TGTGCCAGCAGCCCGACTGGGGTCCGGGGCTACACCTTC	CASSPTGVRGYTF
TRBJ1-6	TRBV7-9	-	once	TGTGCCAGCAGCATCGGGACGGCTGATAATTCACCCCTCCACTTT	CASSIGTADNSPLHF
TRBJ1-1	TRBV29-1	TRBD1	-	TGCAGCGTCGCCCCAGAGCTAGGACAGGGAACTGAAGCTTTCTTT	CSVAPELGQGTEAFF
TRBJ2-1	TRBV7-9	-	-	TGTGCCAGCGTCGGTACGGGGGTGTACAATGAGCAGTTCTTC	CASVGTGVYNEQFF
TRBJ1-2	TRBV15	-	-	TGTGCCACCAGCAGAGATAGTTCTCTGACCGGCTACACCTTC	CATSRDSSLTGYTF
TRBJ1-2	TRBV4-1	TRBD1	-	TGCGCCAGCAGCCAAGGCGCACAGGGGGTTGCCTATGGCTACACCTTC	CASSQGAQGVAYGYTF
TRBJ2-1	TRBV12-5	TRBD2	-	TGTGCTAGTGGTCTCCAGACTAGCGGGTTAAACAATGAGCAGTTCTTC	CASGLQTSGLNNEQFF
TRBJ2-1	TRBV7-8	-	-	TGTGCCAGCAGCTTAACCGGGGGTGGGAACAATGAGCAGTTCTTC	CASSLTGGGNNEQFF
TRBJ2-6	TRBV19	-	-	TGTGCCAGTAGCAATCGGCAATCTGGGGCCAACGTCCTGACTTTC	CASSNRQSGANVLTF
TRBJ2-7	TRBV9	TRBD2	-	TGTGCCAGCAGCACATCGAGGCGGCTAGCGGGAGGTCCCTACGAGCAGTACTTC	CASSTSRRLAGGPYEQYF
TRBJ2-7	TRBV30	TRBD1	-	TGTGCCTGGGGAGGACAGGGCCACGAGCAGTACTTC	CAWGGQGHEQYF
TRBJ2-1	TRBV18	TRBD2	-	TGTGCCAGCTCACCTTCGTACGGTGCGGGAGCCAATGAGCAGTTCTTC	CASSPSYGAGANEQFF
TRBJ1-5	TRBV18	TRBD1	-	TGTGCCAGCTCACCTAACAGAGGGACAGACAATCAGCCCCAGCATTTT	CASSPNRGTDNQPQHF
TRBJ2-5	TRBV27	-	-	TGTGCCAGCAGTTTACAACAGGAAGAGACCCAGTACTTC	CASSLQQEETQYF
TRBJ2-3	TRBV7-3	-	-	TGTGCCAGCAGCTTAAAGCGGGTTAGCACAGATACGCAGTATTTT	CASSLKRVSTDTQYF
TRBJ2-1	TRBV7-2	TRBD2	-	TGTGCCAGCAGCTCACCTAGCGGAGGGTACAATGAGCAGTTCTTC	CASSSPSGGYNEQFF
TRBJ1-2	TRBV4-2	-	once	TGTGCCAGCAGCCAAGAACCCAGGCAGGATGGCTACACCTTC	CASSQEPRQDGYTF
TRBJ2-3	TRBV11-2	-	-	TGTGCCAGCAGCCGAGGGGTGGGAGCGGATACGCAGTATTTT	CASSRGVGADTQYF
TRBJ1-1	TRBV7-3	-	-	TGTGCCAGCAGCTTAGGAGGAAGCACTGAAGCTTTCTTT	CASSLGGSTEAFF
TRBJ2-5	TRBV5-4	TRBD2	-	TGTGCCAGCAGCCCCGCCGTAGCGGGAGGGGAAGAGACCCAGTACTTC	CASSPAVAGGEETQYF
TRBJ1-4	TRBV10-3	-	-	TGTGCCATCAGTCAAACGGGGGTTACTAATGAAAAACTGTTTTTT	CAISQTGVTNEKLFF
TRBJ1-6	TRBV9	-	-	TGTGCCAGCAGCTCGATGGACAGTAATTCACCCCTCCACTTT	CASSSMDSNSPLHF
TRBJ2-1	TRBV5-1	-	-	TGCGCCAGCAGTCCTAGCGTCTATTATGAGCAGTTCTTC	CASSPSVYYEQFF
TRBJ2-2	TRBV4-1	TRBD2	-	TGCGCCAGCAGCCGCGGGGGGCGCGAAGCCGGGGAGCTGTTTTTT	CASSRGGREAGELFF
TRBJ1-1	TRBV29-1	-	-	TGCAGCGTATCGCAGCTAAACACTGAAGCTTTCTTT	CSVSQLNTEAFF
TRBJ2-2	TRBV5-1	TRBD1	-	TGCGCCAGCAGCCTTCAACCGGGACAGGGGGCTCCCGGGGAGCTGTTTTTT	CASSLQPGQGAPGELFF
TRBJ1-3	TRBV7-9	-	few	TGTGCCAGCAGCTTGGCAGGGTCGAGCTCTGGAAACACCATATATTTT	CASSLAGSSSGNTIYF
TRBJ1-3	TRBV18	-	once	TGTGCCAGCTCAGAACAGGGATTTGGAAACACCATATATTTT	CASSEQGFGNTIYF
TRBJ1-5	TRBV7-8	TRBD1	-	TGTGCCAGCAGCCGAGGGGGCGGGCAGCCCCAGCATTTT	CASSRGGGQPQHF
TRBJ2-5	TRBV28	-	-	TGTGCCAGCAGTGCCGGTGACCTGGAGACCCAGTACTTC	CASSAGDLETQYF
TRBJ2-3	TRBV29-1	-	-	TGCAGCGTTGATAGCACAGATACGCAGTATTTT	CSVDSTDTQYF
TRBJ2-7	TRBV5-4	-	-	TGTGCCAGCAGCCCAAGGGGCCCCTACGAGCAGTACTTC	CASSPRGPYEQYF
TRBJ2-1	TRBV10-3	TRBD2	-	TGTGCCATCAGTGACCTTACAAGCGGGAATTCCCACAATGAGCAGTTCTTC	CAISDLTSGNSHNEQFF
TRBJ2-6	TRBV28	-	-	TGTGCCAGCACGCATGGGGGCCTTGACTCTGGGGCCAACGTCCTGACTTTC	CASTHGGLDSGANVLTF
TRBJ2-3	TRBV15	-	-	TGTGCCACCAGCAGAGCAGGGACAACCACAGATACGCAGTATTTT	CATSRAGTTTDTQYF
TRBJ1-3	TRBV19	-	-	TGCGCCAGTAGTATAGTAGCGGGGGACTCTGGAAACACCATATATTTT	CASSIVAGDSGNTIYF
TRBJ1-2	TRBV6-6	-	-	TGTGCCAGCAGCGCCGCCGGGACGGTCAACTATGGCTACACCTTC	CASSAAGTVNYGYTF
TRBJ1-2	TRBV5-4	-	-	TGTGCCAGCAGCCAATCCAGTAACTATGGCTACACCTTC	CASSQSSNYGYTF
TRBJ2-7	TRBV6-5	-	-	TGTGCCAGCAGTTTGGCTAAGTGGTATGAGCAGTACTTC	CASSLAKWYEQYF
TRBJ2-1	TRBV5-1	TRBD2	-	TGCGCCAGCAGCTACCAAGGGAGCGGGGATGAGCAGTTCTTC	CASSYQGSGDEQFF
TRBJ2-1	TRBV9	-	-	TGTGCCAGCAGCGTGGGAGGTGAGCAGTTCTTC	CASSVGGEQFF
TRBJ2-1	TRBV29-1	-	-	TGCAGCGTCGACGGCAAGCAGTTCTTC	CSVDGKQFF
TRBJ2-7	TRBV10-2	-	-	TGCGCCAGCAGTTCCAGCGGTCCCTACGAGCAGTACTTC	CASSSSGPYEQYF
TRBJ2-7	TRBV6-6	-	once	TGTGCCAGCAGCCATGAAGAGCCCCACGAGCAGTACTTC	CASSHEEPHEQYF
TRBJ1-2	TRBV28	-	-	TGTGCCAGCACCTCCGGAGGACCGCTCGCGTATGGCTACACCTTC	CASTSGGPLAYGYTF
TRBJ2-5	TRBV11-1	-	few	TGTGCCAGCAGCTTGGGGGTCCAAGAGACCCAGTACTTC	CASSLGVQETQYF
TRBJ1-5	TRBV6-6	-	-	TGTGCCAGCAGTCGAACCGGGGTAGGGCAGCCCCAGCATTTT	CASSRTGVGQPQHF
TRBJ2-1	TRBV2	-	-	TGTGCCAGCAGCGGACAGGCGTCCGGGACTAGACCTTACAATGAGCAGTTCTTC	CASSGQASGTRPYNEQFF
TRBJ2-4	TRBV4-2	TRBD2	few	TGTGCCAGCAGCCAAAGAATTAGCGGGAGGGGGGAAGGTCAGTACTTC	CASSQRISGRGEGQYF
TRBJ2-1	TRBV7-2	-	-	TGTGCCAGCAGCTCTAGTGACAGCTACAATGAGCAGTTCTTC	CASSSSDSYNEQFF
TRBJ1-2	TRBV12-5	-	-	TGTGCTAGTGGGAGAGACGGCTATGGCTACACCTTC	CASGRDGYGYTF
TRBJ2-3	TRBV5-4	TRBD2	-	TGTGCCAGCGGGCGGGAGGGCCAGGGAGATACGCAGTATTTT	CASGREGQGDTQYF
TRBJ2-7	TRBV2	-	-	TGTGCCAGCAGGGTAACAGGGACCTACGAGCAGTACTTC	CASRVTGTYEQYF
TRBJ2-7	TRBV5-1	-	-	TGCGCCAGCAGCCTAGCCCCCCCGGTGGGGGTCTACGAGCAGTACTTC	CASSLAPPVGVYEQYF